This T cell receptor (beta chain) appears in the sequencing data of a study of glioma-infiltrating T cells after dendritic cell vaccination (dated by TCRdb to about 2016). For the study in its entirety: A cohort of roughly 15 glioblastoma patients from Phase I and II dendritic cell vaccination trials was included, of whom 9 were newly diagnosed and 6 had recurrent disease. Patients received autologous tumor lysate-pulsed dendritic cell vaccination between the early 2000s and the early 2010s. To make the vaccine, monocyte-derived dendritic cells were cultured for 7 to 8 days with IL-4 and GM-CSF and then pulsed overnight with autologous tumor lysate. Each patient was given three intradermal dendritic cell vaccine injections, spaced two weeks apart, in the arm below the axilla. In glioblastoma patients vaccinated with dendritic cells, deep sequencing of TCR beta CDR3 regions served to measure tumor-infiltrating lymphocyte content and to compare repertoires between tumor and blood. TCR sequencing metrics, including TIL content and tumor-blood repertoire overlap, were correlated with survival after dendritic cell vaccination. Overall study results and their limits: After dendritic cell vaccination, a higher estimated pretreatment TIL content predicted longer time to progression and overall survival. No direct relationship between TCR clonality and survival was found, suggesting a diverse polyclonal response may matter. The three-group TCR overlap response model was characterized as speculative, and prospective validation of the model was stated to be required. The cohort was small and heterogeneous, few patients had complete blood and tumor sets, and even fewer had initial-recurrent tumor pairs.

The immunoSEQ assay amplified TCRB CDR3 regions from roughly 2 micrograms of genomic DNA, or from all available DNA when less than that amount was available. The multiplex PCR employed 60 forward primers targeting TCR V beta segments and 13 reverse primers targeting J beta segments. Synthetic control templates were spiked into each sample at limiting dilution to estimate reads per starting template. The Illumina HiSeq System generated sequencing reads of 87 bp. In the authors' own workflow: PCR and sequencing errors were removed by a nearest neighbor algorithm that merged closely related sequences. TCR overlap was defined as the percentage of unique tumor TCR beta sequences that were also present in the same patient's peripheral blood. Sourced from immuneACCESS, this table was stored by TCRdb with only in-frame sequences that have V and J called. A share of the clones is absent; for the studies checked, an unresolved V gene accounts for under half, and the remainder has no known explanation. V and J calls plus clone size are reproduced from that table; the DNA served to infer D and trimming. The sample includes tens of thousands of clones, with around 87% observed a single time. In total, the top ten clones hold approximately 2.4% of the sample.

The time point label, as the study defines it: after dendritic cell vaccination, including at tumor progression/relapse. Patients were selected for having adequate residual fresh-frozen tumor tissue and more than two years of available survival data. Although molecular status otherwise differed among the glioblastoma patients, no patient had an isocitrate dehydrogenase mutation. PBMC were collected before vaccination, two weeks after the third vaccination, and at tumor progression when it occurred. The Qiagen DNeasy Blood extraction Kit was used to extract genomic DNA. Turning to this clone: Its antigen target is currently unknown. Base qualities are not recorded, but no much larger clone differs from it by a single base.

The germline V gene encodes CDR1 SEHNR and CDR2 FQNEAQ (reference sequence). From cysteine to phenylalanine, the CDR3 is 16 amino acids long. Of all the DNA, just the CDR3 is kept, 48 bases in frame from base 1. Trimming takes 2 bases off V and 4 bases off J; junction bases not matched to a gene: 10. This specimen was blood, taken after dendritic cell vaccination. Here the chain combines TRBV7-9 and TRBJ2-5, with 7 bases in between that match TRBD2. The TCR originated in a human donor with glioblastoma. The CDR3: CASSLFLIGGSETQYF. DNA sequence: TGTGCCAGCAGCTTATTTCTCATCGGGGGGTCAGAGACCCAGTACTTC.